This TCR beta chain derives from a study of blood T cell repertoires in COVID-19. Study as a whole: Spain, Italy and the United States supplied samples that represented acute and convalescent COVID-19.

The table came from immunoSEQ multiplex PCR; TCRdb's copy has only in-frame clones and leaves some out. This repertoire shows 500,000 or so clones, about nine tenths found once; its top ten account for around 0.64%. There are 13 residues in the CDR3. CDR1 is KGHSH, CDR2 LQKENI, per germline. The V end was cut by 3 bases, the J end by 2 bases, with 7 bases between. There are a few counts of this clone. Enrolled through a virtual design, the participants were between roughly 18 and 90 years of age and came from about two dozen US areas. What the recovered Cohort 3 donors had was two negative PCRs, clearance, or symptom resolution.

Sequencing was performed on PBMCs or T cells enriched from blood (not recorded which). The chain uses TRBV18 and TRBJ1-2; D is unresolved. The receptor was isolated from a young woman who had recovered from COVID-19. The CDR3 DNA reads as TGTGCCAGCTCACCGGTAGAGAACTATGGCTACACCTTC. It encodes CASSPVENYGYTF.